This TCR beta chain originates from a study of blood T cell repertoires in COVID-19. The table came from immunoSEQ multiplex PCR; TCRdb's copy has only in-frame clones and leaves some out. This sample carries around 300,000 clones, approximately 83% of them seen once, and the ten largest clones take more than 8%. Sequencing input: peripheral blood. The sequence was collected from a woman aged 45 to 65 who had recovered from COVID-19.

In nucleotides, the CDR3 is TGCGCCAGCAGCTTGTCAGCGGGGGGGCTCACCGGGGAGCTGTTTTTT. This sequence encodes CASSLSAGGLTGELFF. V usage is TRBV5-1 and J usage is TRBJ2-2; 10 bases match TRBD2. The germline V gene has CDR1 SGHRS and CDR2 YFSETQ. CDR3 size: 16 residues. Trimming at V came to 1 base and at J to 4 bases, leaving 4 bases not matched to a gene.